Below are 21 T cell receptor beta chains sequenced from a single sample in a study of T cell responses to AZD1222 COVID-19 vaccine (dated by TCRdb to the early 2020s). What this sample's time point label stands for: about 28 days (+/-7) after the second vaccine dose. Libraries were constructed by the immunoSEQ multiplex PCR assay. The table was pulled from immuneACCESS by TCRdb, which kept in-frame rearrangements only. Such tables lose some clones; where checked, under half of the loss comes from unresolved V genes, and the rest has no known cause. Across this sample there are 100,000 to 120,000 clones, with 70% to 90% seen only once. The ten largest clones represent roughly 15% of the sample. This specimen consisted of peripheral blood, obtained 28 days after the second AZD1222 dose. The origin of the receptors is an adult who received the AZD1222 COVID-19 vaccine.

The CDR3, as DNA: TGTGCCAGCAGCCAAGATCCTGGGACTAGCGGCTACAATGAGCAGTTCTTC. This codes for CASSQDPGTSGYNEQFF. The rearrangement uses TRBV4-2 and TRBJ2-1; 11 nucleotides agree with TRBD2. The CDR3 extends over 17 amino acids. Germline loops: CDR1 LGHNA, CDR2 YNFKEQ. Trimming at V came to 0 bases and at J to 3 bases, leaving 4 bases not matched to a gene.

The chain recombines TRBV18 with TRBJ1-4, with 7 bases lining up with TRBD1. The trim removed 3 bases at V and 3 bases at J, leaving 1 base unmatched. Germline-derived CDR1 and CDR2 are KGHSH and LQKENI. The CDR3 covers 14 residues. The CDR3 region is CASSPDRANEKLFF. DNA for the CDR3: TGTGCCAGCTCACCCGACAGGGCTAATGAAAAACTGTTTTTT.

The rearrangement joins TRBV7-2 to TRBJ1-2, with D uncertain. V was clipped by 1 base and J by 4 bases, with 13 bases between them. The CDR3 runs to 15 residues. Per germline, CDR1 SGHTA and CDR2 FQGNSA. CDR3 DNA: TGTGCCAGCAGCTTAGATCCAACGACCGGCTATGGCTACACCTTC. This sequence encodes CASSLDPTTGYGYTF.

This rearrangement joins TRBV5-1 to TRBJ1-3; 7 bases map to TRBD1. CDR3 length: 12 amino acids. V shed 3 bases and J 14 bases; nucleotides not matched to a gene: 8. Germline CDR1 is SGHRS and CDR2 is YFSETQ. This CDR3 reads CASSSEDRVLYF. The DNA of the CDR3 is TGCGCCAGCAGCTCGGAAGACAGGGTTCTATATTTT. The whole variable domain, remainder taken from reference TRBV5-1 and TRBJ1-3, is KAGVTQTPRYLIKTRGQQVTLSCSPISGHRSVSWYQQTPGQGLQFLFEYFSETQRNKGNFPGRFSGRQFSNSRSEMNVSTLELGDSALYLCASSSEDRVLYFGEGSWLTVV.

The CDR3 loop is CASSATDSGYTF. CDR3 sequence (DNA): TGTGCCAGCAGCGCTACAGACTCTGGCTACACCTTC. This chain connects TRBV13 to TRBJ1-2; D is unresolved. Between the trimmed V and J ends, which lost 5 bases and 7 bases, there was a span of 11 bases. The CDR3 is made up of 12 amino acids. Per the germline V gene, CDR1 is PRHDT and CDR2 is FYEKMQ (reference sequence).

In this sample, this clone turned up a few times. The chain is built from TRBV3-1 (or the pseudogene TRBV3-2) and TRBJ1-2, with a tentative D call TRBD1 (5 bases). The CDR3 consists of 14 residues. Trimming took off 1 base at V and 5 bases at J, with 11 bases between the two ends. CDR1 is LGHDT, CDR2 YNNKEL, per germline (reference sequence). In DNA, the CDR3 is TGTGCCAGCAGCCAAGGTCCAGGGAAATATGGCTACACCTTC. Its translation: CASSQGPGKYGYTF.

This clone came up a few times. The chain employs TRBV7-9 and TRBJ1-2; perhaps TRBD1 as D (5 bases). Germline CDR1 is SEHNR and CDR2 is FQNEAQ (reference sequence). Trimming pared 6 bases from V and 3 bases from J, leaving 20 bases between. There are 16 residues in the CDR3. Here the CDR3 reads CASSHHAGTAYYGYTF. CDR3 bases: TGTGCCAGCAGTCATCACGCCGGGACTGCTTACTATGGCTACACCTTC.

V gene TRBV5-1 combines with J gene TRBJ1-2; tentatively, D is TRBD1 (6 bases). Germline assignment: CDR1 SGHRS and CDR2 YFSETQ. With 7 bases removed from V and 10 bases from J, the gap between germline ends came to 23 bases. The CDR3 has 14 residues. CDR3 nucleotides: TGCGCCAGCTACCCCGGGACACCCCAAATGGACTACACCTTC. Protein sequence: CASYPGTPQMDYTF. The full variable domain, with the rest looked up from reference TRBV5-1 and TRBJ1-2, is KAGVTQTPRYLIKTRGQQVTLSCSPISGHRSVSWYQQTPGQGLQFLFEYFSETQRNKGNFPGRFSGRQFSNSRSEMNVSTLELGDSALYLCASYPGTPQMDYTFGSGTRLTVV.

The chain carries TRBV18 and TRBJ2-5; D unresolved. Germline assignment: CDR1 KGHSH and CDR2 LQKENI. V was shortened by 3 bases and J by 1 base, with 6 bases between the two germline ends. The CDR3 loop spans 13 amino acids. The CDR3 nucleotides read TGTGCCAGCTCACCTCCCGTCCAAGAGACCCAGTACTTC. It encodes CASSPPVQETQYF.

The rearrangement uses TRBV9 and TRBJ2-2; TRBD1 matches 9 bases. J lost 4 bases, V lost 0 bases, and 4 bases had no gene match. The CDR3 has 16 residues. The germline V gene encodes CDR1 SGDLS and CDR2 YYNGEE. CDR3 protein: CASSVATTGGTGELFF. CDR3 DNA sequence: TGTGCCAGCAGCGTAGCTACGACAGGGGGCACCGGGGAGCTGTTTTTT.

The V and J genes are TRBV11-2 and TRBJ2-7, with 13 bases identical to TRBD2. This CDR3 is 16 amino acids long. The germline V gene has CDR1 SGHAT and CDR2 FQNNGV. Unmatched junction bases numbered 7, after V lost 5 bases and J lost 3 bases. For the CDR3, the DNA is TGTGCCAGCAGCACAGGACTAGCGGGAGCAGGCTACGAGCAGTACTTC. This gives the protein CASSTGLAGAGYEQYF.

The chain combines TRBV6-5 with TRBJ2-6, with D unresolved. Per the germline V gene, CDR1 is MNHEY and CDR2 is SVGAGI. Trimming pared 10 bases from V and 4 bases from J, leaving 11 bases between. The CDR3 contains 13 residues. CDR3: CATRVGGANVLTF. CDR3 sequence (DNA): TGTGCCACTCGGGTCGGCGGGGCCAACGTCCTGACTTTC.

This chain connects TRBV9 to TRBJ2-7; 9 bases agree with TRBD1. Trimming at V came to 3 bases and at J to 7 bases, leaving 11 bases not matched to a gene. This CDR3 contains 15 residues. Per the germline V gene, CDR1 is SGDLS and CDR2 is YYNGEE. The CDR3 region has the DNA TGTGCCAGCAGCGACCGGGACAGGGCCCCGGGGGAGCAGTACTTC. Translation: CASSDRDRAPGEQYF. The whole variable domain, filled in from reference TRBV9 and TRBJ2-7, reads DSGVTQTPKHLITATGQRVTLRCSPRSGDLSVYWYQQSLDQGLQFLIQYYNGEERAKGNILERFSAQQFPDLHSELNLSSLELGDSALYFCASSDRDRAPGEQYFGPGTRLTVT.

The V gene is TRBV7-9, the J gene TRBJ2-1; 10 bases are shared with TRBD2. The CDR3 has 15 residues. Germline V gene sequence: CDR1 SEHNR, CDR2 FQNEAQ (reference sequence). The V gene end was trimmed by 0 bases and the J gene end by 7 bases; junction bases not matched to a gene: 3. CDR3 region: CASSLASGRGNEQFF. Here the CDR3 DNA reads TGTGCCAGCAGCTTAGCCAGCGGGAGGGGTAATGAGCAGTTCTTC.

As DNA, the CDR3 is TGTGCCAGCTCACCACCGGGGACAGGGATCTCAGATACGCAGTATTTT. Amino acid sequence: CASSPPGTGISDTQYF. V is TRBV18 and J is TRBJ2-3; 9 positions match TRBD1. The CDR3 loop spans 16 amino acids. Germline V gene sequence: CDR1 KGHSH, CDR2 LQKENI. V lost 0 bases and J lost 4; bases outside the gene matches: 5.

V usage is TRBV19 and J usage is TRBJ1-1; 8 bases fit TRBD1. The germline CDR1 and CDR2 sequences are LNHDA and SQIVND (reference sequence). This CDR3 comprises 15 residues. V was clipped by 5 bases and J by 4 bases; unmatched bases: 9. The CDR3 loop is CASSPRDRRATEAFF. CDR3 nucleotide sequence: TGTGCCAGTAGTCCCCGGGACAGGCGGGCCACTGAAGCTTTCTTT.

The chain uses TRBV28 and TRBJ1-2, with a possible D match to TRBD1 (6 bases). Germline V gene sequence: CDR1 MDHEN, CDR2 SYDVKM. V gave up 1 base and J gave up 8 bases, with 17 bases separating them. The CDR3 runs 15 residues. The CDR3 sequence is CASSLLWDMVSGYTF. The CDR3 DNA follows: TGTGCCAGCAGTTTATTATGGGACATGGTTAGCGGCTACACCTTC.

The chain joins TRBV9 to TRBJ1-2; D may be TRBD1 (5 bases). The CDR3 is made up of 12 amino acids. The V end lost 7 bases, the J end lost 8 bases, and 15 bases lay between the germline ends. CDR1 and CDR2 (germline): SGDLS, YYNGEE. The CDR3 DNA follows: TGTGCCAGCTCCTGGGGCCCGGGGGGCTACACCTTC. The encoded protein is CASSWGPGGYTF.

The CDR3 nucleotides read TGTGCCAGCAGTTTACCGCCGGGTTTCGGCTACACCTTC. Protein sequence: CASSLPPGFGYTF. The rearrangement links TRBV12-3 or TRBV12-4 to TRBJ1-2; no reliable D call. Trimming took 2 bases from V and 8 from J, leaving 12 bases between them. The CDR3 runs to 13 residues.

The J gene is TRBJ1-5, the V gene TRBV27; D is unresolved. CDR1 and CDR2 from the germline V gene are MNHEY and SMNVEV (reference sequence). CDR3 length: 13 amino acids. Trimming took off 2 bases at V and 0 bases at J, with 2 bases between the two ends. CDR3 coding DNA: TGTGCCAGCAGTTTACTTAGCAATCAGCCCCAGCATTTT. Translating gives CASSLLSNQPQHF.

The chain has TRBV6-5 and TRBJ1-1; D call uncertain. With 7 bases removed from V and 3 bases from J, the gap between germline ends came to 12 bases. CDR1 and CDR2 (germline): MNHEY, SVGAGI. This CDR3 comprises 13 residues. As DNA, the CDR3 is TGTGCCAGCACCCCGGGCCTGGACACTGAAGCTTTCTTT. Protein sequence: CASTPGLDTEAFF.